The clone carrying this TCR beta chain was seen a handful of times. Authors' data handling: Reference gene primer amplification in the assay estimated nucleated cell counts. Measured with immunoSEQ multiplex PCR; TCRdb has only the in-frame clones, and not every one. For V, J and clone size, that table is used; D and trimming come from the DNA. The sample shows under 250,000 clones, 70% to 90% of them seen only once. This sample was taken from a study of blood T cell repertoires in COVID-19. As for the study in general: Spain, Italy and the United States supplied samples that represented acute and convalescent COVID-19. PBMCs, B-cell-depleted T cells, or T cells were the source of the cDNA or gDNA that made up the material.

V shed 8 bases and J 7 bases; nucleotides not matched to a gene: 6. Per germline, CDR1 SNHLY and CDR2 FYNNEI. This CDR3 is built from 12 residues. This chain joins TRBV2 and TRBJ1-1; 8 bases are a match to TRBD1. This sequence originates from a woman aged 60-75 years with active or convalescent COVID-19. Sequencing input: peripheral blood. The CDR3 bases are TGTGCCAGCTACCAGGGGGCAGGTGAAGCTTTCTTT. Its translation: CASYQGAGEAFF.